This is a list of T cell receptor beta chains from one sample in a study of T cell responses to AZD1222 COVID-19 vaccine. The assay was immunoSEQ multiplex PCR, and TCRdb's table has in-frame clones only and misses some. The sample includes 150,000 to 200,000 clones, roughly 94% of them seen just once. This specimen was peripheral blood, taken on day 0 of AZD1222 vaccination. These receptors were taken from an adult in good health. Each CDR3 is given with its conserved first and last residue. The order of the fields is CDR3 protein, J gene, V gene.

CASSEKRSVGFNQPQHF | TRBJ1-5 | TRBV6-1
CASSSPGQGTSGTEAFF | TRBJ1-1 | TRBV3-1/TRBV3-2
CAWARDTNQPQHF | TRBJ1-5 | TRBV30
CASSLPGRDTEAFF | TRBJ1-1 | TRBV5-1
CASSESKGVGYNEQFF | TRBJ2-1 | TRBV10-2
CASSIKTPSGEKLFF | TRBJ1-4 | TRBV19
CASSYRDRGYEKLFF | TRBJ1-4 | TRBV6-5
CASSLSGTGDTEAFF | TRBJ1-1 | TRBV7-9
CASTRALTGFYGYTF | TRBJ1-2 | TRBV28
CASSFLIPTSGSGYEQYF | TRBJ2-7 | TRBV7-3
CASRVTGLEGGAFF | TRBJ1-1 | TRBV25-1
CASSLIGGRSSDEQFF | TRBJ2-1 | TRBV11-2
CASSGPGQPQHF | TRBJ1-5 | TRBV5-4